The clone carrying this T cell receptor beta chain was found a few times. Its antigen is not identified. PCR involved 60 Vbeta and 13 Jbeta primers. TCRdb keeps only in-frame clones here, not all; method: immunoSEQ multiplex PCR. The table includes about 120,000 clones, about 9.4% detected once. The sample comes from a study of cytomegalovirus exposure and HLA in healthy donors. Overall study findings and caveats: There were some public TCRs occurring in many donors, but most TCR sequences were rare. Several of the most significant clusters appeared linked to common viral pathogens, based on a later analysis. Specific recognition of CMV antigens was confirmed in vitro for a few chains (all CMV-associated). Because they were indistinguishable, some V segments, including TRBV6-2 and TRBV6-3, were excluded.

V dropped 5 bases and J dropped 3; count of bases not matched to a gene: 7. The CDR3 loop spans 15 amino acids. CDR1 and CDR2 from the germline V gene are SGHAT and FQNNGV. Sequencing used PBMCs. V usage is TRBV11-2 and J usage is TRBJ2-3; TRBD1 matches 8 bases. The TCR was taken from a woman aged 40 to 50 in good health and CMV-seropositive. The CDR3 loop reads CASSPYRGSTDTQYF. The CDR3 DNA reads TGTGCCAGCAGCCCATACAGGGGGAGTACAGATACGCAGTATTTT.